Presented here are 4 T cell receptor beta chains from one specimen sequenced in a study of shared clonotypes between healthy human individuals. Clones were sequenced by immunoSEQ multiplex PCR, and TCRdb holds only the in-frame ones, with some missing. Altogether millions of clones are present, 93% being singletons, with the ten largest covering 0.35% to 0.45%. What was sequenced was naive CD4+ T cells from PBMCs. Subset described: CD45RA+ positively selected. These receptors were taken from a young man in good health. Some clones in this sample may be carry-over from other donors' samples.

This chain uses TRBV7-2 with TRBJ2-5, with D maybe TRBD1 (6 bases). Trimming took 5 bases from V and 5 from J, leaving 15 bases between them. Germline V CDR1 and CDR2: SGHTA, FQGNSA. The CDR3 sequence is 14 residues long. Here the CDR3 DNA reads TGTGCCAGCAGCCCCCAGGGGAGTTCGGAGACCCAGTACTTC. It encodes CASSPQGSSETQYF.

Notes on this clone: The same CDR3 arises from other DNA sequences in this sample as well. The V call is TRBV2, the J call TRBJ2-7; D might be TRBD1 (6 bases). Trimming removed 5 bases from V and 4 bases from J, with 9 bases in between. Germline CDR1 reads SNHLY; CDR2 reads FYNNEI. The CDR3 length is 12 residues. CDR3 DNA: TGTGCCAGCAGTCTTCAGGGGTACGAGCAGTACTTC. Residues: CASSLQGYEQYF.

This sequence joins TRBV9 and TRBJ2-2; D gene unclear. Germline values: CDR1 SGDLS, CDR2 YYNGEE. Trimming took 4 bases from V and 6 from J, leaving 19 bases between them. This CDR3 comprises 16 residues. In DNA form, the CDR3 reads TGTGCCAGCAGCCCCAAGGTAGCTAGTAGACCCGGGGAGCTGTTTTTT. This sequence encodes CASSPKVASRPGELFF.

This clone has a single count. The chain links TRBV30 to TRBJ2-7; D is possibly TRBD1 (6 bases). The CDR3 spans 11 residues. Trimming removed 3 bases from V and 6 bases from J, with 9 bases in between. Per germline, CDR1 GTSNPN and CDR2 SVGIG (reference sequence). The CDR3 DNA reads as TGTGCCTGGAGCAGGGGTTTCGAGCAGTACTTC. Its translation is CAWSRGFEQYF.